The 26 T cell receptor beta chains below come from one sample, sequenced in a study of T-cell memory formation after mild COVID-19. TCRdb analysed the 5' RACE reads with MiXCR anew, one entry per CDR3 protein. Of some 120,000 distinct CDR3 sequences in the sample, approximately 15% were seen once. Material for sequencing was PBMCs or a T cell subset sorted from them (not recorded which). The receptors originated from a man between 18 and 29 years old who had mild COVID-19 (a few samples of this study predate the infection). Cell type and time point are not known.

This clonotype was observed a handful of times. This chain uses TRBV20-1 with TRBJ1-2, with a weak D call TRBD1 (6 bases). CDR1 is DFQATT, CDR2 SNEGSKA, per germline (reference sequence). This CDR3 is 15 amino acids long. V dropped 6 bases and J dropped 6 bases, with 23 bases sitting between them. DNA for the CDR3: TGCAGTGCCGAGGGAGGGGACACCCGAAGACATGGCTACACCTTC. The encoded protein is CSAEGGDTRRHGYTF.

The V gene is TRBV7-2, the J gene TRBJ1-3, with 8 bases matching TRBD1. This CDR3 has 15 residues. After removal of 8 bases from V and 4 bases from J, the junction contained 10 bases not matched to a gene. CDR1 is SGHTA and CDR2 is FQGNSA in the germline V gene. CDR3 in DNA: TGTGCCAGCGGGGCAGGGGGCGCAAACGGAAACACCATATATTTT. Its translation is CASGAGGANGNTIYF. The full variable domain, completed using reference TRBV7-2 and TRBJ1-3, is GAGVSQSPSNKVTEKGKDVELRCDPISGHTALYWYRQSLGQGLEFLIYFQGNSAPDKSGLPSDRFSAERTGGSVSTLTIQRTQQEDSAVYLCASGAGGANGNTIYFGEGSWLTVV.

Ten or more counts support this clonotype. This sequence joins TRBV5-1 and TRBJ2-1; D remains ambiguous. Between the trimmed V and J ends, which lost 0 bases and 12 bases, there was a span of 19 bases. Germline loops: CDR1 SGHRS, CDR2 YFSETQ. This CDR3 spans 15 amino acids. For the CDR3, the DNA is TGCGCCAGCAGCTTGGTTTACGGAATCCTGTCCGGGCAGTTCTTC. Translating it yields CASSLVYGILSGQFF.

This clonotype occurred a few times. The chain employs TRBV7-2 and TRBJ2-3, with 12 bases aligning to TRBD2. The CDR3 sequence is 19 residues long. Germline trimming cut 5 bases from V and 2 bases from J; bases unmatched to any gene: 14. The germline V gene encodes CDR1 SGHTA and CDR2 FQGNSA. The CDR3, as DNA: TGTGCCAGCAGCCCCCGTACTAGCGGGGGGCGCAGGGCCACAGATACGCAGTATTTT. Protein: CASSPRTSGGRRATDTQYF.

J is TRBJ1-4 and V is TRBV4-3, with D perhaps TRBD1 (5 bases). Trimming cost V 0 bases and J 3 bases, with 11 bases left between them. CDR1 LGHNA and CDR2 YSLEER come from the germline V gene. The CDR3 consists of 16 residues. The CDR3 DNA reads TGCGCCAGCAGCCAAGATTCAGGGCGGCCTAATGAAAAACTGTTTTTT. Translating it yields CASSQDSGRPNEKLFF.

This clonotype has only a few counts. The chain couples TRBV20-1 to TRBJ1-6, with TRBD1 identical over 9 bases. The CDR3 spans 16 residues. V was clipped by 0 bases and J by 8 bases; unmatched bases: 8. Germline CDR1 and CDR2: DFQATT and SNEGSKA (reference sequence). In DNA, the CDR3 is TGCAGTGCTAGAGATTCTCGGACAGGGGAGGATTCACCCCTCCACTTT. It yields the protein CSARDSRTGEDSPLHF.

This clonotype has only a few counts. The rearrangement joins TRBV10-3 to TRBJ2-7; 8 nucleotides line up with TRBD2. V was pared by 3 bases and J by 5 bases, with 3 bases of the junction left unmatched. Germline V gene sequence: CDR1 ENHRY, CDR2 SYGVKD. The CDR3 consists of 13 residues. The CDR3 sequence: CAISEYSGDEQYV. For the CDR3, the DNA is TGTGCCATCAGTGAATATAGCGGGGACGAGCAGTACGTC.

This clonotype was picked up many times. V gene TRBV5-1 combines with J gene TRBJ2-3, with D perhaps assigned TRBD1 or TRBD2 (5 bases each). Per germline, CDR1 SGHRS and CDR2 YFSETQ. V lost 3 bases and J 2 bases, leaving 16 bases between the germline ends. This CDR3 spans 16 amino acids. CDR3 protein: CASSSSGLALTDTQYF. For the CDR3, the DNA is TGCGCCAGCAGCTCCTCGGGGCTAGCCCTCACAGATACGCAGTATTTT.

The chain couples TRBV2 to TRBJ2-6, with a tentative D call TRBD2 (5 bases). The CDR3 is made up of 15 amino acids. Trimming removed 11 bases at V and 3 bases at J, with 17 bases between. Germline-derived CDR1 and CDR2 are SNHLY and FYNNEI. The DNA for the CDR3 is TGTGCCTCCCGAGGGTTCCCAGTTGGGGCCAACGTCCTGACTTTC. This sequence encodes CASRGFPVGANVLTF.

This clonotype has only a few counts. The V and J genes are TRBV12-3 or TRBV12-4 and TRBJ1-3, with D perhaps matching TRBD1 (6 bases). Trimming took 6 bases from V and 2 from J, leaving 20 bases between them. The CDR3 is 17 residues long. The chain's CDR3 is CASRFPGDGAAGNTIYF. The CDR3 nucleotides are TGTGCCAGCAGGTTCCCAGGGGACGGGGCTGCTGGAAACACCATATATTTT.

The V and J genes are TRBV28 and TRBJ2-1, with D unclear. Trimming took off 6 bases at V and 5 bases at J, with 14 bases between the two ends. The CDR3 contains 14 residues. Germline CDR1 is MDHEN and CDR2 is SYDVKM. CDR3: CASRTGDHNNEQFF. In DNA, the CDR3 is TGTGCCAGCAGGACTGGGGATCATAACAATGAGCAGTTCTTC.

The gene calls are TRBV14 and TRBJ1-1; a possible D gene is TRBD1 (5 bases). The CDR3 contains 14 residues. V lost 3 bases, J lost 6 bases, and 14 bases lay in between. Germline loops: CDR1 SGHDN, CDR2 FVKESK. The CDR3 sequence is CASSQERGRAEAFF. The CDR3 coding sequence is TGTGCCAGCAGCCAGGAAAGGGGCCGGGCTGAAGCTTTCTTT.

This clonotype turned up a few times. The genes are TRBV5-1 and TRBJ2-5, with TRBD2 matching over 7 bases. The V segment lost 4 bases and the J segment 3 bases; nucleotides outside the gene matches: 6. This CDR3 comprises 14 residues. Germline V lookup: CDR1 SGHRS, CDR2 YFSETQ. CDR3 sequence: CASSDPGGEETQYF. The CDR3 DNA follows: TGCGCCAGCAGCGACCCTGGGGGGGAAGAGACCCAGTACTTC.

The chain uses TRBV3-1 and TRBJ2-7; D possibly corresponds to TRBD1 (6 bases). Germline V gene data show CDR1 as LGHDT and CDR2 as YNNKEL (reference sequence). CDR3 length equals 14 residues. V lost 1 base, J lost 1 base, and 8 bases lay in between. In nucleotides, the CDR3 is TGTGCCAGCAGCCAAGCAGGGACATCCTACGAGCAGTACTTC. This codes for CASSQAGTSYEQYF.

This clonotype has at least ten counts. The chain couples TRBV3-1 to TRBJ2-5; D ambiguous. The CDR3 spans 14 residues. Germline V gene data show CDR1 as LGHDT and CDR2 as YNNKEL (reference sequence). Trimming stripped 0 bases from V and 4 bases from J, with 9 bases between. The CDR3 loop is CASSQDPGRETQYF. The CDR3 nucleotides are TGTGCCAGCAGCCAAGACCCGGGCCGAGAGACCCAGTACTTC.

In this sample, this clonotype turned up a few times. The chain links TRBV29-1 to TRBJ2-5, with D possibly TRBD1 on 6 matching bases. The CDR3 has 11 amino acids. The germline CDR1 and CDR2 sequences are SQVTM and ANQGSEA. The V end was cut by 6 bases, the J end by 5 bases, with 10 bases between. DNA of the CDR3: TGCAGCGTAGGGGGTCGGGAGACCCAGTACTTC. As protein: CSVGGRETQYF.

The rearrangement links TRBV18 to TRBJ2-7; TRBD1 matches 7 bases. CDR3 length: 15 amino acids. V trimming: 8 bases; J trimming: 0 bases; junction bases outside the gene matches: 10. CDR1 and CDR2 (germline): KGHSH, LQKENI. CDR3 coding DNA: TGTGCCAGCAAGACAGGGCCGGGGAGCTCCTACGAGCAGTACGTC. Translated, it gives CASKTGPGSSYEQYV.

In its sample, this clonotype was seen a few times. The chain links TRBV20-1 to TRBJ2-1; 9 bases are a match to TRBD2. Germline CDR1 DFQATT, CDR2 SNEGSKA (reference sequence). The V gene end was trimmed by 5 bases and the J gene end by 9 bases; junction bases not matched to a gene: 11. This CDR3 contains 14 residues. DNA for the CDR3: TGCAGTGCTTCTACGGGACTAGCTGACGGTGAGCAGTTCTTC. Encoded protein: CSASTGLADGEQFF.

This clonotype was seen more than once but under ten times. The chain is built from TRBV7-2 and TRBJ1-4; D might be TRBD1 (5 bases). The CDR3 sequence is 14 residues long. Germline-derived CDR1 and CDR2 are SGHTA and FQGNSA. Trimming left V 5 bases short and J 4 bases short, with 11 bases between. CDR3 in amino acids: CASSPARDNEKLFF. CDR3 nucleotide sequence: TGTGCCAGCAGCCCCGCCAGGGATAATGAAAAACTGTTTTTT.

This clonotype was picked up a small number of times. The chain couples TRBV4-3 to TRBJ1-1; D is unresolved. Trimming left V 4 bases short and J 0 bases short, with 12 bases between. The CDR3 is 15 amino acids. Germline V gene data show CDR1 as LGHNA and CDR2 as YSLEER. This CDR3 is CASSPPGRVNTEAFF. As DNA, the CDR3 is TGCGCCAGCAGCCCACCCGGCAGAGTGAACACTGAAGCTTTCTTT.

This clonotype was picked up many times. V usage is TRBV20-1 and J usage is TRBJ2-1; 9 bases agree with TRBD2. The CDR3 consists of 14 residues. Trimming took 4 bases from V and 2 from J; bases not matched to a gene: 3. The germline CDR1 and CDR2 sequences are DFQATT and SNEGSKA (reference sequence). CDR3 region: CSAIGGGAYNEQFF. The CDR3 region has the DNA TGCAGTGCTATTGGCGGGGGGGCCTACAATGAGCAGTTCTTC.

The gene calls are TRBV6-5 and TRBJ1-2; the match to TRBD1 covers 8 bases. The germline V gene encodes CDR1 MNHEY and CDR2 SVGAGI. The junction had 8 bases not matched to a gene; V was cut back by 7 bases and J by 7 bases. This CDR3 contains 13 residues. The CDR3 is CASTSGTGIGYTF. The CDR3 DNA is TGTGCCAGCACCTCCGGGACAGGCATTGGCTACACCTTC.

The chain couples TRBV7-3 to TRBJ2-1, with D possibly TRBD2 on 6 matching bases. The CDR3 contains 16 residues. V was pared by 0 bases and J by 0 bases, with 9 bases between. Germline V CDR1 and CDR2: SGHTA, FQGTGA. The CDR3 DNA reads TGTGCCAGCAGCTTAACTCCGGGGGTCTCCTACAATGAGCAGTTCTTC. Residues: CASSLTPGVSYNEQFF.

This clonotype has just one count. The chain joins TRBV12-3 or TRBV12-4 to TRBJ2-7; maybe TRBD1 (5 bases). The V and J ends lost 2 bases and 5 bases respectively, with 7 bases between them. This CDR3 region has 12 residues. CDR3 loop: CASSLQGDEQYF. DNA of the CDR3: TGTGCCAGCAGTTTACAGGGTGACGAGCAGTACTTC.

This chain uses TRBV5-1 with TRBJ2-3; D is ambiguous. Germline assignment: CDR1 SGHRS and CDR2 YFSETQ. Trimming pared 0 bases from V and 2 bases from J, leaving 7 bases between. The CDR3 has 14 residues. The CDR3: CASSLGVATDTQYF. CDR3 in DNA: TGCGCCAGCAGCTTGGGAGTAGCCACAGATACGCAGTATTTT.

This clonotype was observed at least ten times. V is TRBV20-1 and J is TRBJ1-2; no reliable D call. Trimming took 5 bases from V and 8 from J, leaving 15 bases between them. The germline V gene encodes CDR1 DFQATT and CDR2 SNEGSKA (reference sequence). There are 12 residues in the CDR3. CDR3 residues: CSAASPTGGYTF. The CDR3 DNA is TGCAGTGCTGCCAGTCCCACTGGCGGCTACACCTTC.